The T cell receptor beta chain described here comes from a study of blood T cell repertoires in COVID-19. Study as a whole: Specimens from acute and convalescent COVID-19 originated in the United States, Italy and Spain. The cDNA or gDNA used as material had been derived from T cells, B-cell-depleted T cells, or PBMCs.

Methods used by the authors: Researchers report that nucleated cell counts were estimated from reference gene primer amplification. Measured with immunoSEQ multiplex PCR; TCRdb has only the in-frame clones, and not every one. That table gives V, J and clone size, and the DNA gave D and trimming. There are around 300,000 clones in the sample; about 91% occur only once, and 1.6% lies in the top ten. Seattle patient enrollment occurred during active infection, with longitudinal follow-up thereafter. Losses at the gene ends were 3 bases for V and 4 bases for J; bases not matched to a gene: 4. The germline V gene has CDR1 MNHEY and CDR2 SMNVEV (reference sequence). The CDR3 totals 15 residues.

The source of this sequence is a woman in her 30s with COVID-19, enrolled during active disease. Source material: peripheral blood. The chain joins TRBV27 to TRBJ2-2; 8 nucleotides align to TRBD2. DNA for the CDR3: TGTGCCAGCAGTTTTCTAGCGGGCCCCACCGGGGAGCTGTTTTTT. It yields the protein CASSFLAGPTGELFF.